This T cell receptor (beta chain) is from a study of healthy donors' naive CD4 and CD8 T cells. Notes on the study in general: Bias from naive T cell homeostatic proliferation was not addressed. Negatively charged CDR3s marked CD8+ lineage; positively charged CDR3s marked CD4+ lineage.

Remarks on this clonotype: Its specificity is not known.

Per the germline V gene, CDR1 is MNHEY and CDR2 is SMNVEV (reference sequence). V dropped 7 bases and J dropped 2 bases, with 15 bases sitting between them. There are 15 residues in the CDR3. A linear amplification protocol produced the TCR libraries from 450 to 500 ng of total RNA. TCRdb re-derived calls from the reads in MiXCR, one entry per CDR3 protein. Among about 180,000 distinct CDR3 sequences, about four fifths were seen once, and the ten largest hold approximately 2.5%. The specimen was naive CD4+ and CD8+ T cells sorted from blood, pooled from several donors. This sequence was found in a pool of human donors in good health; the sample pools cells from several healthy donors. This chain joins TRBV27 and TRBJ1-5, with D unclear. CDR3 bases: TGTGCCAGCACCTTCTCGGGTGGAGGCAATCAGCCCCAGCATTTT. This encodes CASTFSGGGNQPQHF.